This entry features one T cell receptor beta chain sequence. Between the trimmed V and J ends, which lost 0 bases and 4 bases, there was a span of 13 bases. This CDR3 contains 15 residues. Germline assignment: CDR1 SGHRS and CDR2 YFSETQ. Healthy donors of bone marrow made up the group. The data derive from a study of cytomegalovirus exposure and HLA in healthy donors. Study details: Sequencing of about 179 million T cells in an earlier analysis found about 120 million unique TCR beta sequences.

The PCR used 60 Vbeta and 13 Jbeta primers. Produced via immunoSEQ multiplex PCR; TCRdb's table is partial and in-frame only. The table includes around 140,000 clones, around four fifths detected once. Sequenced material: PBMCs. This clonotype was sampled from a woman in her forties or fifties in good health and CMV-seropositive. J is TRBJ1-1 and V is TRBV5-1; D call uncertain. CDR3 nucleotide sequence: TGCGCCAGCAGCTTGGATGGGGTGGGGAGCACTGAAGCTTTCTTT. Amino acid sequence: CASSLDGVGSTEAFF.